Listed below are T cell receptor beta chains from one sample, sequenced in a study of shared clonotypes between healthy human individuals. Here immunoSEQ multiplex PCR was the method, and the copy in TCRdb shows in-frame clones only, minus some. Of hundreds of thousands of clones detected, around 96% appear once; the ten largest clones hold under 0.06%. Sequencing input: naive CD4+ T cells sorted from blood. These receptors came from a woman in her thirties in good health. The CDR3 runs from the conserved cysteine through the conserved F or W. A D gene is named only where the DNA matches it firmly. Some rows mark clone size as missing; the rest say once, few, many or name a class of expanded clone.

abundance,len,v_gene,d_gene,j_gene,CDR3aa,CDR3nt
.,15,TRBV6-5,.,TRBJ2-1,CASSYSKAPSAEQFF,TGTGCCAGCAGTTACTCCAAGGCCCCTAGCGCCGAGCAGTTCTTC
.,15,TRBV30,TRBD1,TRBJ1-2,CAWSAGGAPTHGYTF,TGTGCCTGGAGTGCAGGGGGTGCCCCCACTCATGGCTACACCTTC
.,15,TRBV18,.,TRBJ1-1,CASSPREGRNTEAFF,TGTGCCAGCTCACCACGGGAGGGCCGAAACACTGAAGCTTTCTTT
.,16,TRBV5-8,TRBD1,TRBJ1-1,CASSLTQGASVAEAFF,TGTGCCAGCAGCTTGACACAGGGGGCGAGTGTGGCTGAAGCTTTCTTT
.,15,TRBV4-1,.,TRBJ2-2,CASSQATGFTGELFF,TGCGCCAGCAGCCAAGCGACGGGTTTCACCGGGGAGCTGTTTTTT
.,13,TRBV6-5,.,TRBJ2-1,CASTGQPYNEQFF,TGTGCCAGCACAGGACAACCCTACAATGAGCAGTTCTTC
.,15,TRBV9,TRBD1,TRBJ2-3,CASKQQGAMTDTQYF,TGTGCCAGCAAACAACAGGGGGCCATGACAGATACGCAGTATTTT
.,15,TRBV18,.,TRBJ2-7,CASSPRAKAGYEQYF,TGTGCCAGCTCACCTAGGGCAAAAGCAGGCTACGAGCAGTACTTC
.,14,TRBV30,.,TRBJ2-3,CAWSRLAVTDTQYF,TGTGCCTGGAGTCGATTGGCGGTGACAGATACGCAGTATTTT
.,13,TRBV28,.,TRBJ1-2,CASSQYPNYSYTF,TGTGCCAGCAGTCAATATCCAAACTATAGCTACACCTTC
.,12,TRBV2,.,TRBJ2-7,CASRDRTYEQYF,TGTGCCAGCAGGGACAGAACCTACGAGCAGTACTTC
.,14,TRBV25-1,.,TRBJ2-7,CASEPLASAYEQYF,TGTGCCAGCGAGCCCCTGGCCAGCGCCTACGAGCAGTACTTC
.,18,TRBV7-9,.,TRBJ1-1,CASSLVRAAHRWGTEAFF,TGTGCCAGCAGCTTAGTAAGGGCGGCCCATAGGTGGGGCACTGAAGCTTTCTTT
few,17,TRBV7-9,TRBD1,TRBJ1-1,CASSLASIRDRDTEAFF,TGTGCCAGCAGCTTAGCTTCGATCCGGGACAGAGACACTGAAGCTTTCTTT
.,16,TRBV29-1,TRBD1,TRBJ1-1,CSVTRDSFFENTEAFF,TGCAGCGTTACACGGGACAGCTTCTTCGAGAACACTGAAGCTTTCTTT
few,15,TRBV7-3,TRBD2,TRBJ2-3,CASSWGLAGVDTQYF,TGTGCCAGCAGCTGGGGACTAGCGGGAGTAGATACGCAGTATTTT
.,15,TRBV5-8,.,TRBJ1-3,CASRGQSLSGNTIYF,TGTGCCAGCAGAGGACAGAGTTTATCTGGAAACACCATATATTTT
.,17,TRBV18,.,TRBJ2-3,CASSPRGAQGRTDTQYF,TGTGCCAGCTCACCCCGGGGGGCGCAGGGAAGGACAGATACGCAGTATTTT
.,15,TRBV4-1,TRBD1,TRBJ2-5,CASSQGQGYQETQYF,TGCGCCAGCAGCCAAGGACAGGGGTATCAAGAGACCCAGTACTTC
.,16,TRBV5-1,TRBD2,TRBJ2-7,CASSLVNSGSLYEQYF,TGCGCCAGCAGCTTGGTGAACAGCGGGAGTTTATACGAGCAGTACTTC
.,17,TRBV5-4,TRBD1,TRBJ2-7,CASSTKGQASSNYEQYF,TGTGCCAGCAGCACGAAGGGACAGGCCTCTTCCAACTACGAGCAGTACTTC
.,14,TRBV5-1,.,TRBJ2-1,CASSFRSLLNEQFF,TGCGCCAGCAGCTTCAGGAGCCTTCTCAATGAGCAGTTCTTC
.,15,TRBV11-3,TRBD1,TRBJ2-1,CASSSGTGAYNEQFF,TGTGCCAGCAGCTCCGGGACAGGGGCCTACAATGAGCAGTTCTTC
.,16,TRBV6-5,TRBD1,TRBJ1-4,CASSYLTGPTNEKLFF,TGTGCCAGCAGTTACTTGACAGGGCCGACTAATGAAAAACTGTTTTTT
.,13,TRBV5-1,.,TRBJ2-7,CASSLSPGYEQYF,TGCGCCAGCAGCTTGTCCCCCGGATACGAGCAGTACTTC
.,15,TRBV5-4,TRBD2,TRBJ2-1,CASRIAGATPNEQFF,TGTGCCAGCAGGATAGCGGGAGCCACCCCAAATGAGCAGTTCTTC
.,15,TRBV9,TRBD1,TRBJ2-7,CASSPRTGSSYEQYF,TGTGCCAGCAGCCCCCGGACAGGGAGCTCCTACGAGCAGTACTTC
once,16,TRBV28,TRBD1,TRBJ1-5,CASSPWTGGHGQPQHF,TGTGCCAGCAGTCCATGGACAGGGGGGCACGGGCAGCCCCAGCATTTT
.,13,TRBV6-1,.,TRBJ2-2,CASIGQNTGELFF,TGTGCCAGCATAGGGCAGAACACCGGGGAGCTGTTTTTT
.,12,TRBV6-1,.,TRBJ2-5,CASSEQGETQYF,TGTGCCAGCAGTGAACAGGGAGAGACCCAGTACTTC
.,15,TRBV2,TRBD1,TRBJ2-7,CASSGGQGVAYEQYF,TGTGCCAGCAGTGGAGGGCAGGGGGTGGCCTACGAGCAGTACTTC
.,13,TRBV28,.,TRBJ1-1,CASKTDRNTEAFF,TGTGCCAGCAAAACAGACAGGAACACTGAAGCTTTCTTT
.,14,TRBV6-5,.,TRBJ1-1,CASRRTGRGTEAFF,TGTGCCAGCAGGCGCACAGGGAGGGGCACTGAAGCTTTCTTT
once,14,TRBV6-6,.,TRBJ1-3,CASSGGSSGNTIYF,TGTGCCAGCAGCGGCGGAAGCTCTGGAAACACCATATATTTT
.,15,TRBV19,TRBD1,TRBJ1-3,CASSYRGSEGNTIYF,TGTGCCAGTAGTTACAGGGGGTCCGAAGGAAACACCATATATTTT
once,10,TRBV10-2,.,TRBJ1-1,CATQSTEAFF,TGCGCCACCCAGAGCACTGAAGCTTTCTTT
.,16,TRBV7-2,.,TRBJ1-3,CASSTPQQSLGNTIYF,TGTGCCAGCAGCACGCCCCAACAGAGCCTAGGAAACACCATATATTTT
.,14,TRBV28,.,TRBJ2-5,CASSFKRAGETQYF,TGTGCCAGCAGTTTTAAAAGGGCGGGAGAGACCCAGTACTTC
.,16,TRBV7-8,TRBD1,TRBJ2-7,CASSPFDRGNNYEQYF,TGTGCCAGCAGCCCCTTCGACAGGGGCAATAACTACGAGCAGTACTTC
.,15,TRBV7-1,TRBD2,TRBJ2-7,CASGPGSGDFYEQYF,TGTGCCAGCGGCCCGGGCAGCGGGGATTTCTACGAGCAGTACTTC